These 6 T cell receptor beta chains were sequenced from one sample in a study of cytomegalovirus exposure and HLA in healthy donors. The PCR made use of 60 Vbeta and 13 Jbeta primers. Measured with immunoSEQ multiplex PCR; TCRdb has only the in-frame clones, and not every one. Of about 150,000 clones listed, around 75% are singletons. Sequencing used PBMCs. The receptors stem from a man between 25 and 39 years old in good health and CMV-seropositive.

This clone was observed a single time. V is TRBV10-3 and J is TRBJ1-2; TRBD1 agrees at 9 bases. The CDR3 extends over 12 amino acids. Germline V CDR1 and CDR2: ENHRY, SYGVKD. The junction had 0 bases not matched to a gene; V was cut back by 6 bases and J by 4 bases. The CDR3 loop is CAIRGQGYGYTF. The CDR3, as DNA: TGTGCCATCAGGGGACAGGGCTATGGCTACACCTTC.

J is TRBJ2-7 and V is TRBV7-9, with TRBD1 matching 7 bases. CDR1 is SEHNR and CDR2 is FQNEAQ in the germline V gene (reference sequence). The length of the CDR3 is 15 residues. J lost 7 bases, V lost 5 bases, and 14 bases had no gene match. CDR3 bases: TGTGCCAGCAGCGAAACAGGGGTCGGTTATAGGGAGCAGTACTTC. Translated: CASSETGVGYREQYF.

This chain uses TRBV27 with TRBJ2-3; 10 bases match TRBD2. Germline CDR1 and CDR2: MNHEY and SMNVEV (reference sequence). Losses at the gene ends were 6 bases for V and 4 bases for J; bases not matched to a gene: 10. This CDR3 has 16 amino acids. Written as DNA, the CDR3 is TGTGCCAGCAGACTAGCGGGGAAAGACGGGGCAGATACGCAGTATTTT. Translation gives CASRLAGKDGADTQYF.

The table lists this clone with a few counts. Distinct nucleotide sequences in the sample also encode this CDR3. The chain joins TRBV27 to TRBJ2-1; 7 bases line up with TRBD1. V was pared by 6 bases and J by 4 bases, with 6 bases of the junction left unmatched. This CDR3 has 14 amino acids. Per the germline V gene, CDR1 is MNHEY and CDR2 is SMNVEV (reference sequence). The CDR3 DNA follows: TGTGCCAGCAGCCGGGACAGAAATTACAATGAGCAGTTCTTC. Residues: CASSRDRNYNEQFF.

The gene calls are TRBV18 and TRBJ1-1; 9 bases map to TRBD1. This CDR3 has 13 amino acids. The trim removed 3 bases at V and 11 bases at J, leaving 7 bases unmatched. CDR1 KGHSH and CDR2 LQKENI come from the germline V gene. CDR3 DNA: TGTGCCAGCTCACCCCGGGACAGGGTCGGCGCTTTCTTT. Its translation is CASSPRDRVGAFF.

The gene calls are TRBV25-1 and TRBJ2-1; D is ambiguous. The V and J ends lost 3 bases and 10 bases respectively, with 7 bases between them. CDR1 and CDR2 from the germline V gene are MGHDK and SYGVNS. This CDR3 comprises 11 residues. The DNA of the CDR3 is TGTGCCAGCAGTGACCCAGGAGAGCAGTTCTTC. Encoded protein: CASSDPGEQFF.